Listed below are T cell receptor beta chains from one sample, sequenced in a study of T cells in localized non-small cell lung cancer. Method: immunoSEQ multiplex PCR; TCRdb's copy keeps in-frame clones and lacks some. The sample holds fewer than 100,000 clones, more than 70% seen once. The input for sequencing was peripheral blood, taken before any cancer treatment. These receptors originate from a female donor older than 55 with stage I lung adenocarcinoma. The CDR3 runs from the conserved cysteine through the conserved F or W. A D gene is named only where the DNA matches it firmly. Clone size is stated in some rows and not others, as once, few, many or a class when expanded.

.	TRBV5-1	15	.	TRBJ1-2	CASSPDSGPNYGYTF	TGCGCCAGCAGCCCCGACAGCGGGCCAAACTATGGCTACACCTTC
.	TRBV28	14	.	TRBJ2-4	CASSPPAEKNIQYF	TGTGCCAGCAGCCCCCCTGCAGAAAAAAACATTCAGTACTTC
.	TRBV19	15	.	TRBJ1-1	CASSIVGTMNTEAFF	TGTGCCAGTAGTATTGTTGGGACAATGAACACTGAAGCTTTCTTT
.	TRBV27	16	TRBD1	TRBJ2-7	CASSYRGSGRAYEQYF	TGTGCCAGCAGTTACAGGGGGAGCGGTAGGGCCTACGAGCAGTACTTC
.	TRBV5-1	14	.	TRBJ2-7	CASSLVSGSYEQYF	TGCGCCAGCAGCTTGGTAAGCGGCTCCTACGAGCAGTACTTC
.	TRBV6-6	14	.	TRBJ1-6	CASSSQGTNSPLHF	TGTGCCAGCAGTTCCCAGGGGACTAATTCACCCCTCCACTTT
.	TRBV4-3	13	.	TRBJ1-2	CASSPEGIYGYTF	TGCGCCAGCAGCCCCGAGGGTATCTATGGCTACACCTTC
.	TRBV6-5	14	TRBD1	TRBJ1-2	CASSRGTGPYGYTF	TGTGCCAGCAGCCGTGGGACAGGGCCGTATGGCTACACCTTC
.	TRBV19	15	.	TRBJ2-5	CASSIDLASSETQYF	TGTGCCAGTAGTATAGATCTAGCTAGCAGCGAGACCCAGTACTTC
.	TRBV27	15	.	TRBJ2-1	CASSFEGGTHNEQFF	TGTGCCAGCAGTTTTGAGGGGGGAACCCACAATGAGCAGTTCTTC
.	TRBV10-3	13	.	TRBJ2-3	CASRGGSTDTQYF	TGTGCCTCCAGGGGGGGATCCACAGATACGCAGTATTTT
.	TRBV6-1	12	.	TRBJ1-2	CASMQSGYGYTF	TGTGCCAGCATGCAAAGTGGGTATGGCTACACCTTC
.	TRBV28	16	TRBD2	TRBJ2-3	CASSLSSAGGGDTQYF	TGTGCCAGCAGTTTAAGTTCGGCGGGAGGGGGAGATACGCAGTATTTT
.	TRBV11-1	15	TRBD1	TRBJ1-1	CASSLRQGYWTEAFF	TGTGCCAGCAGCTTAAGACAGGGGTATTGGACTGAAGCTTTCTTT
few	TRBV7-9	12	TRBD1	TRBJ2-4	CASSLSGTVKYF	TGTGCCAGCAGCTTATCCGGGACAGTCAAGTACTTC
.	TRBV6-1	18	.	TRBJ1-3	CASSERTGGARTGNTIYF	TGTGCCAGCAGTGAACGAACTGGGGGGGCAAGGACTGGAAACACCATATATTTT
once	TRBV10-2	16	TRBD2	TRBJ2-5	CASSDPLAGGAETQYF	TGCGCCAGCAGTGACCCACTAGCGGGGGGAGCAGAGACCCAGTACTTC
.	TRBV7-2	15	.	TRBJ2-3	CASSLEAGSGDTQYF	TGTGCCAGCAGCTTAGAAGCCGGGTCCGGGGATACGCAGTATTTT
.	TRBV7-9	14	.	TRBJ2-3	CASSLEGRSDTQYF	TGTGCCAGCAGCTTAGAAGGGAGGTCAGATACGCAGTATTTT
.	TRBV30	12	.	TRBJ2-2	CAWSLGAGELFF	TGTGCCTGGAGTTTAGGGGCCGGGGAGCTGTTTTTT
.	TRBV7-9	13	.	TRBJ2-1	CASKGGSRGEQFF	TGTGCCAGCAAGGGGGGGAGTAGGGGTGAGCAGTTCTTC
.	TRBV28	15	TRBD1	TRBJ1-1	CASSLPGGLRTEAFF	TGTGCCAGCAGTCTCCCAGGGGGCCTGAGGACTGAAGCTTTCTTT
.	TRBV5-4	15	.	TRBJ1-2	CASSPGVRGDYGYTF	TGTGCCAGCAGCCCTGGTGTTCGGGGGGACTATGGCTACACCTTC
.	TRBV30	15	.	TRBJ2-7	CAWSVTRSLSYEQYF	TGTGCCTGGAGTGTAACCCGATCTTTATCCTACGAGCAGTACTTC
.	TRBV4-2	17	.	TRBJ2-6	CASSHPGTDSGANVLTF	TGTGCCAGCAGCCATCCAGGAACCGACTCTGGGGCCAACGTCCTGACTTTC
few	TRBV4-2	15	TRBD1	TRBJ1-3	CATRGDGGLGNTIYF	TGTGCCACCAGGGGGGACGGGGGCCTTGGAAACACCATATATTTT
.	TRBV2	16	.	TRBJ1-1	CASSAKRAMLNTEAFF	TGTGCCAGCAGTGCTAAGAGGGCCATGTTGAACACTGAAGCTTTCTTT
.	TRBV6-1	15	.	TRBJ1-6	CASSDSGLQGSPLHF	TGTGCCAGCAGTGACTCCGGACTCCAGGGCTCACCCCTCCACTTT
.	TRBV6-9	13	.	TRBJ1-5	CASRKGAAQPQHF	TGTGCCAGCAGAAAGGGAGCAGCACAGCCCCAGCATTTT
once	TRBV29-1	12	.	TRBJ2-5	CSVRGVGETQYF	TGCAGCGTCAGGGGTGTGGGAGAGACCCAGTACTTC
.	TRBV7-6	13	.	TRBJ1-5	CASSLGADQPQHF	TGTGCCAGCAGCCTGGGAGCAGACCAGCCCCAGCATTTT
.	TRBV5-5	16	TRBD2	TRBJ2-3	CASSPLTSGGADTQYF	TGTGCCAGCAGCCCCTTGACTAGCGGGGGGGCAGATACGCAGTATTTT
.	TRBV5-6	12	.	TRBJ2-1	CASSLWGDEQFF	TGTGCCAGCAGCTTATGGGGGGATGAGCAGTTCTTC
.	TRBV6-5	12	.	TRBJ1-2	CASSYGNYGYTF	TGTGCCAGCAGTTACGGGAACTATGGCTACACCTTC
.	TRBV28	14	TRBD1	TRBJ2-1	CASRGDRTGLEQFF	TGTGCCAGCAGGGGGGATAGGACAGGGCTTGAGCAGTTCTTC
.	TRBV19	13	TRBD2	TRBJ2-1	CASSTRAGAEQFF	TGTGCCAGTAGCACCCGAGCGGGAGCTGAGCAGTTCTTC
.	TRBV14	14	.	TRBJ1-2	CASSQDRGAGGYTF	TGTGCCAGCAGCCAAGATCGGGGGGCGGGCGGCTACACCTTC
few	TRBV7-9	12	.	TRBJ2-1	CASTLVPSEQFF	TGTGCCAGCACCTTGGTACCCAGTGAGCAGTTCTTC
.	TRBV19	18	.	TRBJ1-6	CASSPRGTSRSYNSPLHF	TGTGCCAGTAGTCCCCGAGGGACTTCTCGCTCCTATAATTCACCCCTCCACTTT
.	TRBV5-8	15	.	TRBJ1-3	CASSSGTASGNTIYF	TGTGCCAGCAGCTCAGGGACTGCCTCTGGAAACACCATATATTTT
few	TRBV7-2	15	TRBD2	TRBJ2-1	CASSLASGLYNEQFF	TGTGCCAGCAGCTTAGCTAGCGGGTTGTACAATGAGCAGTTCTTC
.	TRBV30	14	.	TRBJ1-1	CAWGGGRMNTEAFF	TGTGCCTGGGGGGGCGGGCGGATGAACACTGAAGCTTTCTTT
.	TRBV5-1	16	TRBD1	TRBJ1-1	CASSPDHRGGYTEAFF	TGCGCCAGCAGCCCTGATCACAGGGGAGGGTACACTGAAGCTTTCTTT
.	TRBV4-1	16	TRBD1	TRBJ1-1	CASSPDRGRRDTEAFF	TGCGCCAGCAGCCCAGACAGGGGGCGCAGGGACACTGAAGCTTTCTTT
once	TRBV7-2	15	TRBD2	TRBJ2-7	CASSRTSLSSYEQYF	TGTGCCAGCAGCCGGACTAGCCTTAGCTCCTACGAGCAGTACTTC
.	TRBV7-8	14	.	TRBJ1-1	CASSLGGGSIEAFF	TGTGCCAGCAGCTTAGGGGGGGGGTCAATTGAAGCTTTCTTT
.	TRBV6-1	19	TRBD1	TRBJ1-2	CASSAFWPGQGPSNYGYTF	TGTGCCAGCAGTGCTTTTTGGCCGGGACAGGGGCCTTCCAACTATGGCTACACCTTC
.	TRBV9	15	.	TRBJ2-1	CASSVGQEIYNEQFF	TGTGCCAGCAGCGTAGGACAGGAGATATACAATGAGCAGTTCTTC
.	TRBV25-1	14	TRBD1	TRBJ1-2	CASSEFRQGYGYTF	TGTGCCAGCAGTGAATTTAGACAGGGGTATGGCTACACCTTC
.	TRBV7-2	13	.	TRBJ1-2	CASSLGKPAGYTF	TGTGCCAGCAGCTTAGGAAAGCCTGCTGGCTACACCTTC